These 32 T cell receptor beta chains were all obtained from the same sample, sequenced in a study of Ad26.COV2.S vaccination and SARS-CoV-2 variants. The data were produced by immunoSEQ multiplex PCR, yet TCRdb's version contains in-frame clones alone and is incomplete. The sample has some 640,000 clones, 70% to 90% seen once; the top ten hold about 1.5%. The treatment: around 19 received Ad26.COV2.S at low or high dose, single or two shots; roughly five received placebo; per-sample allocation not given. Sampling took place 63 days after the first vaccine or placebo injection. Material: peripheral blood, obtained in a trial of Ad26.COV2.S vaccine versus placebo. These receptors came from a person aged 18-65 years who received the Ad26.COV2.S COVID-19 vaccine or a placebo.

J is TRBJ2-7 and V is TRBV5-6; no clear D gene. Trimming pared 0 bases from V and 6 bases from J, leaving 13 bases between. The CDR3 is 14 amino acids. CDR1 and CDR2 (germline): SGHDT, YYEEEE. In nucleotides, the CDR3 is TGTGCCAGCAGCTTGGGAAGGGAAGTGGGCGAGCAGTACTTC. It is translated as CASSLGREVGEQYF.

The chain recombines TRBV7-8 with TRBJ2-5; 9 bases align to TRBD1. With V trimmed by 5 bases and J by 5 bases, 3 bases remained unmatched. The length of the CDR3 is 13 residues. Germline CDR1 and CDR2: SGHVS and FQNEAQ. CDR3 residues: CASSRGTGETQYF. The CDR3 DNA is TGTGCCAGCAGCCGAGGGACAGGGGAGACCCAGTACTTC. Variable domain in full (rest from reference TRBV7-8 and TRBJ2-5): GAGVSQSPRYKVAKRGQDVALRCDPISGHVSLFWYQQALGQGPEFLTYFQNEAQLDKSGLPSDRFFAERPEGSVSTLKIQRTQQEDSAVYLCASSRGTGETQYFGPGTRLLVL.

V usage is TRBV18 and J usage is TRBJ2-7, with a tentative D call TRBD1 (6 bases). There are 17 residues in the CDR3. The germline V and J ends were trimmed by 5 bases and 0 bases, with 20 bases remaining between them. Germline V gives CDR1 KGHSH, CDR2 LQKENI. In DNA form, the CDR3 reads TGTGCCAGCTCAGGGGGACGTTCGGACAGTATCTCCTACGAGCAGTACTTC. Translating it yields CASSGGRSDSISYEQYF.

This clone showed up just a few times. The chain is built from TRBV5-4 and TRBJ2-7; D ambiguous. Trimming left V 0 bases short and J 7 bases short, with 11 bases between. The germline CDR1 and CDR2 sequences are SGHNT and YYREEE (reference sequence). The CDR3 length is 13 residues. The CDR3 DNA follows: TGTGCCAGCAGCTTGGACACATTCACGGAGCAGTACTTC. Protein sequence: CASSLDTFTEQYF.

This clone was observed once. The rearrangement links TRBV5-6 to TRBJ2-7; TRBD2 agrees at 13 bases. This CDR3 is 15 amino acids long. V lost 3 bases and J lost 7; bases outside the gene matches: 7. CDR1 is SGHDT and CDR2 is YYEEEE in the germline V gene. CDR3 bases: TGTGCCAGCAGCTCTGGACTAGCGGGGGCCTGGGAGCAGTACTTC. Its protein is CASSSGLAGAWEQYF.

V gene TRBV6-2 or TRBV6-3 combines with J gene TRBJ1-5, with 7 bases that match TRBD1. Germline CDR1 MNHEY, CDR2 SVGEGT. The trim removed 0 bases at V and 4 bases at J, leaving 9 bases unmatched. This CDR3 contains 17 residues. The CDR3 region has the DNA TGTGCCAGCAGTTACTCCCTTCGGACAGGTTGGAATCAGCCCCAGCATTTT. It specifies CASSYSLRTGWNQPQHF.

The chain combines TRBV10-2 with TRBJ2-6; 7 bases fit TRBD2. This CDR3 spans 14 amino acids. Germline V CDR1 and CDR2: WSHSY, SAAADI. The V gene end was trimmed by 8 bases and the J gene end by 4 bases; junction bases not matched to a gene: 5. Here the CDR3 DNA reads TGCGCCAGCGACGGGGGGACGGGGGCCAACGTCCTGACTTTC. Protein product: CASDGGTGANVLTF.

In the case of this clone: The sample holds other DNA sequences that translate to the same CDR3. The chain has TRBV29-1 and TRBJ1-2, with 7 bases fitting TRBD1. Germline CDR1 and CDR2: SQVTM and ANQGSEA. This CDR3 is built from 13 residues. V lost 4 bases to trimming and J lost 2 bases; unmatched junction nucleotides: 4. CDR3 DNA: TGCAGCGTTGGACAGGGCCCCAACTATGGCTACACCTTC. Protein sequence: CSVGQGPNYGYTF.

The J gene is TRBJ1-4, the V gene TRBV25-1; D gene ambiguous. The CDR3 runs to 15 residues. Germline assignment: CDR1 MGHDK and CDR2 SYGVNS. The V gene lost 3 bases and the J gene lost 8 bases, with 16 bases spanning the gap. The CDR3 coding sequence is TGTGCCAGCAGTGACCCAACCGGGTCCTGGGAAAAACTGTTTTTT. The encoded protein is CASSDPTGSWEKLFF.

CDR3 sequence reads: CASSLTRGEETQYF. In DNA form, the CDR3 reads TGTGCCAGCAGCTTAACTAGGGGGGAAGAGACCCAGTACTTC. J is TRBJ2-5 and V is TRBV7-2; D may match TRBD1 or TRBD2 (6 bases each). This CDR3 comprises 14 residues. Germline loops: CDR1 SGHTA, CDR2 FQGNSA. Trimming removed 2 bases from V and 3 bases from J, with 10 bases in between. Supplemented by reference TRBV7-2 and TRBJ2-5, the full variable domain reads GAGVSQSPSNKVTEKGKDVELRCDPISGHTALYWYRQSLGQGLEFLIYFQGNSAPDKSGLPSDRFSAERTGGSVSTLTIQRTQQEDSAVYLCASSLTRGEETQYFGPGTRLLVL.

This clone was recorded at least ten times. This rearrangement joins TRBV19 to TRBJ1-2; 8 bases align to TRBD1. Germline CDR1 and CDR2: LNHDA and SQIVND (reference sequence). Germline trimming cut 5 bases from V and 4 bases from J; bases unmatched to any gene: 9. The CDR3 sequence is 15 residues long. This chain's CDR3 is CASSASGGYSYGYTF. CDR3 nucleotide sequence: TGTGCCAGTAGTGCATCAGGGGGCTATAGCTATGGCTACACCTTC.

The CDR3 coding sequence is TGTGCCAGCAGAATAGATAGCGGGGGGCACACCGGGGAGCTGTTTTTT. Protein sequence: CASRIDSGGHTGELFF. The V gene is TRBV7-3, the J gene TRBJ2-2; 10 bases align to TRBD2. CDR1 and CDR2 from the germline V gene are SGHTA and FQGTGA. V gave up 6 bases and J gave up 3 bases; unmatched junction bases: 7. CDR3 length: 16 amino acids.

V and J are TRBV10-3 and TRBJ1-1, with D possibly matching TRBD1 (5 bases). CDR3 length: 13 amino acids. Germline V gene sequence: CDR1 ENHRY, CDR2 SYGVKD. With 6 bases removed from V and 5 bases from J, the gap between germline ends came to 13 bases. CDR3 DNA: TGTGCCATCAGGGCGACGGGGGGGACTGAAGCTTTCTTT. It translates to CAIRATGGTEAFF.

The chain links TRBV12-3 or TRBV12-4 to TRBJ2-7; TRBD1 might be the D (6 bases). V was trimmed by 4 bases and J by 6 bases, leaving 13 bases between them. The CDR3 totals 13 residues. The CDR3 spells CASSSWGQPEQYF. DNA of the CDR3: TGTGCCAGCAGTTCCTGGGGGCAGCCCGAGCAGTACTTC.

This clone is a singleton in its sample. The chain has TRBV7-9 and TRBJ2-1; TRBD2 agrees at 9 bases. CDR1 is SEHNR and CDR2 is FQNEAQ in the germline V gene (reference sequence). V lost 5 bases to trimming and J lost 7 bases; unmatched junction nucleotides: 6. The CDR3 extends over 14 amino acids. The CDR3 nucleotides read TGTGCCAGCAGCCCGGGACTAGCTGGGAATGAGCAGTTCTTC. It yields the protein CASSPGLAGNEQFF.

J is TRBJ1-2 and V is TRBV3-1 (or the pseudogene TRBV3-2); 10 bases line up with TRBD1. The V gene end was trimmed by 1 base and the J gene end by 3 bases; junction bases not matched to a gene: 8. The CDR3 is made up of 17 amino acids. Germline V gene data show CDR1 as LGHDT and CDR2 as YNNKEL (reference sequence). The CDR3 region has the DNA TGTGCCAGCAGCCAAGGGAAGACAGGGGGCGCCTACTATGGCTACACCTTC. It encodes CASSQGKTGGAYYGYTF.

The chain joins TRBV10-3 to TRBJ2-1; 11 nucleotides match TRBD2. CDR3 length: 17 residues. The germline V gene has CDR1 ENHRY and CDR2 SYGVKD. J lost 4 bases, V lost 0 bases, and 5 bases had no gene match. The CDR3 DNA is TGTGCCATCAGTGAGTCGCGACTAGCGGGGAGTTACAATGAGCAGTTCTTC. Its protein product is CAISESRLAGSYNEQFF.

The rearrangement uses TRBV11-2 and TRBJ1-1; TRBD1 aligns across 7 bases. J lost 8 bases, V lost 1 base, and 7 bases had no gene match. CDR1 is SGHAT, CDR2 FQNNGV, per germline. This CDR3 comprises 14 residues. The CDR3 coding sequence is TGTGCCAGCAGCTTAGTCACAGGGGCTCGAGAAGCTTTCTTT. Translation gives CASSLVTGAREAFF.

V is TRBV6-1 and J is TRBJ2-7, with TRBD2 identical over 8 bases. Germline values: CDR1 MNHNS, CDR2 SASEGT. Trimming cost V 2 bases and J 4 bases; bases outside gene matches: 10. This CDR3 is built from 16 residues. The DNA of the CDR3 is TGTGCCAGCAGTGAAACTTCCGGGACTAGAGCGTACGAGCAGTACTTC. Amino acid sequence: CASSETSGTRAYEQYF.

This sequence joins TRBV18 and TRBJ1-1; no firm D call. V was cut by 4 bases and J by 2 bases, with 8 bases left in between. Germline CDR1 KGHSH, CDR2 LQKENI. The CDR3 is made up of 13 amino acids. In nucleotides, the CDR3 is TGTGCCAGCTCACGGGTGGGAAACACTGAAGCTTTCTTT. As protein: CASSRVGNTEAFF.

A single count supports this clone. The chain combines TRBV4-1 with TRBJ1-2; D perhaps matches TRBD1 (5 bases). The CDR3 extends over 13 amino acids. Germline V lookup: CDR1 MGHRA, CDR2 YSYEKL. With 2 bases removed from V and 7 bases from J, the gap between germline ends came to 11 bases. CDR3 residues: CASSQFGGGGYTF. CDR3 nucleotide sequence: TGCGCCAGCAGCCAATTCGGGGGGGGTGGCTACACCTTC.

The chain couples TRBV6-2 or TRBV6-3 to TRBJ2-7, with D possibly TRBD1 on 5 matching bases. The CDR3 runs to 14 residues. V dropped 4 bases and J dropped 3 bases, with 13 bases sitting between them. Germline CDR1 reads MNHEY; CDR2 reads SVGEGT. This chain's CDR3 is CASSFTTVDYEQYF. The CDR3 coding sequence is TGTGCCAGCAGTTTTACGACAGTAGACTACGAGCAGTACTTC.

This clone was observed a few times. V gene TRBV7-3 combines with J gene TRBJ2-2; TRBD1 matches at 9 bases. Per the germline V gene, CDR1 is SGHTA and CDR2 is FQGTGA. V gave up 6 bases and J gave up 5 bases; unmatched junction bases: 10. The CDR3 is made up of 16 amino acids. The DNA for the CDR3 is TGTGCCAGCAGGCGGGGAGGGACAGGGAGTACCGGGGAGCTGTTTTTT. Protein product: CASRRGGTGSTGELFF.

This clone appeared once. DNA for the CDR3: TGTGCCAGCAGGGGTTGGGACAGAAACAAAGCTTTCTTT. It translates to CASRGWDRNKAFF. The chain couples TRBV6-5 to TRBJ1-1; 7 bases align to TRBD1. The CDR3 spans 13 residues. The germline V gene encodes CDR1 MNHEY and CDR2 SVGAGI. The V and J ends lost 6 bases and 9 bases, in that order; junction bases with no gene match: 10.

Details on this clone: The sample has other DNA sequences that encode this CDR3 too. The rearrangement links TRBV18 to TRBJ2-7; D remains ambiguous. V was clipped by 5 bases and J by 5 bases, with 16 bases between them. Germline V CDR1 and CDR2: KGHSH, LQKENI. The CDR3 is made up of 14 amino acids. CDR3: CASSITGTSHEQYF. In nucleotides, the CDR3 is TGTGCCAGCTCAATAACCGGAACATCTCACGAGCAGTACTTC.

The V and J genes are TRBV20-1 and TRBJ2-5; no definite D call. Germline CDR1 and CDR2: DFQATT and SNEGSKA (reference sequence). V lost 2 bases to trimming and J lost 4 bases, with 5 bases between them. The CDR3 loop spans 11 amino acids. The CDR3 protein is CSARPGETQYF. The CDR3 DNA sequence: TGCAGTGCTAGACCGGGAGAGACCCAGTACTTC.

V and J are TRBV15 and TRBJ1-5; D not certain. Germline values: CDR1 LNHNV, CDR2 YYDKDF (reference sequence). The CDR3 is 17 amino acids. V was trimmed by 1 base and J by 2 bases, leaving 15 bases between them. CDR3 nucleotide sequence: TGTGCCACCAGCAGAGCACCTGGTTGGAAGGGCAATCAGCCCCAGCATTTT. Encoded protein: CATSRAPGWKGNQPQHF.

V is TRBV5-6 and J is TRBJ1-6, with a weak D call TRBD1 (5 bases). The V gene's germline CDR1 is SGHDT and CDR2 YYEEEE. The ends were cut back, 1 base at V and 3 bases at J, with 14 bases in the middle. The CDR3 runs to 17 residues. CDR3 in amino acids: CASSLRVAGFYNSPLHF. The CDR3 nucleotides read TGTGCCAGCAGCTTGCGTGTTGCAGGGTTCTATAATTCACCCCTCCACTTT.

The rearrangement joins TRBV30 to TRBJ2-7, with D perhaps given as TRBD1 or TRBD2 (5 bases each). Looked up from germline, CDR1 is GTSNPN and CDR2 is SVGIG (reference sequence). The CDR3 has 16 amino acids. V lost 0 bases to trimming and J lost 0 bases, with 15 bases between them. In DNA, the CDR3 is TGTGCCTGGAGTGTGGGACGGGGAACGAGCTCCTACGAGCAGTACTTC. It codes for CAWSVGRGTSSYEQYF.

As to this clone: The sample has other DNA sequences that encode this CDR3 too. J is TRBJ2-5 and V is TRBV18; 7 nucleotides line up with TRBD1. Germline CDR1 and CDR2: KGHSH and LQKENI. V lost 3 bases to trimming and J lost 1 base; unmatched junction nucleotides: 2. This CDR3 spans 14 amino acids. The CDR3 protein is CASSPGTAQETQYF. The CDR3, as DNA: TGTGCCAGCTCACCCGGGACAGCCCAAGAGACCCAGTACTTC.

The rearrangement uses TRBV27 and TRBJ2-5; either TRBD1 or TRBD2 may supply D (7 bases each). This CDR3 is 14 amino acids long. Germline CDR1 reads MNHEY; CDR2 reads SMNVEV (reference sequence). With 6 bases removed from V and 4 bases from J, the gap between germline ends came to 15 bases. CDR3 region: CASRPSGGGETQYF. The CDR3 DNA reads as TGTGCCAGCAGACCATCAGGGGGGGGAGAGACCCAGTACTTC.

The chain carries TRBV19 and TRBJ1-5, with 8 nucleotides matching TRBD1. The V and J ends lost 7 bases and 0 bases, in that order; junction bases with no gene match: 5. Germline values: CDR1 LNHDA, CDR2 SQIVND (reference sequence). This CDR3 has 15 residues. The CDR3 is CASKKQGVSNQPQHF. CDR3 nucleotide sequence: TGTGCCAGTAAAAAACAGGGGGTTAGCAATCAGCCCCAGCATTTT.